A selection of T cell receptor beta chains follows, all from one sample in a study of cytomegalovirus exposure and HLA in healthy donors. Measured with immunoSEQ multiplex PCR; TCRdb has only the in-frame clones, and not every one. This repertoire shows some 100,000 clones, approximately 72% found once; its top ten account for 13% to 15%. The specimen was PBMCs. Every receptor here comes from a male donor in good health and CMV-seropositive. CDR3s include the opening cysteine and the closing phenylalanine or tryptophan. D genes are given only for firm matches. The size field is filled for only some rows; it gives once, few, many or a size class.

D: .; V: TRBV7-2; J: TRBJ1-1; size: once; CDR3: CASSLGAVAAAFF; DNA: TGTGCCAGCAGCTTAGGAGCGGTGGCCGCAGCTTTCTTT
D: .; V: TRBV14; J: TRBJ1-5; size: .; CDR3: CASSQVAAGPQHF; DNA: TGTGCCAGCAGCCAAGTGGCGGCGGGGCCCCAGCATTTT
D: TRBD1; V: TRBV7-2; J: TRBJ1-6; size: .; CDR3: CASSSYGQAVTVF; DNA: TGTGCCAGCAGCTCCTACGGACAGGCCGTAACCGTATTT
D: .; V: TRBV15; J: TRBJ2-6; size: .; CDR3: CATSTQRGSGANVLTF; DNA: TGTGCCACCAGCACCCAAAGGGGCTCTGGGGCCAACGTCCTGACTTTC
D: TRBD1; V: TRBV4-3; J: TRBJ1-5; size: .; CDR3: CASSQGTGDQPQHF; DNA: TGCGCCAGCAGCCAGGGGACAGGGGATCAGCCCCAGCATTTT
D: TRBD1; V: TRBV7-2; J: TRBJ2-7; size: once; CDR3: CASRTDRDEQYF; DNA: TGTGCCAGCAGAACAGACAGGGACGAGCAGTACTTC
D: TRBD1; V: TRBV13; J: TRBJ1-4; size: .; CDR3: CASSSGQGAGEKLFF; DNA: TGTGCCAGCAGCTCCGGACAGGGGGCGGGTGAAAAACTGTTTTTT
D: TRBD1; V: TRBV19; J: TRBJ2-3; size: .; CDR3: CASSIVGGTATDTQYF; DNA: TGTGCCAGTAGTATAGTGGGTGGGACAGCCACAGATACGCAGTATTTT
D: .; V: TRBV27; J: TRBJ1-4; size: .; CDR3: CASSLRGVGEKLFF; DNA: TGTGCCAGCAGTTTACGGGGGGTTGGGGAAAAACTGTTTTTT
D: .; V: TRBV2; J: TRBJ1-2; size: .; CDR3: CASSERHTNYGYTF; DNA: TGTGCCAGCAGTGAGCGTCATACGAACTATGGCTACACCTTC
D: .; V: TRBV4-1; J: TRBJ1-6; size: once; CDR3: CASSQAGLRSYNSPLHF; DNA: TGCGCCAGCAGCCAAGCAGGACTGCGCTCCTATAATTCACCCCTCCACTTT
D: TRBD1; V: TRBV19; J: TRBJ2-6; size: few; CDR3: CASSSRRQGISGANVLTF; DNA: TGTGCCAGTAGTTCCCGTCGACAGGGTATCTCTGGGGCCAACGTCCTGACTTTC
D: .; V: TRBV5-1; J: TRBJ2-3; size: .; CDR3: CASSLEWASTDTQYF; DNA: TGCGCCAGCAGCTTGGAATGGGCGAGCACAGATACGCAGTATTTT
D: TRBD2; V: TRBV7-2; J: TRBJ2-2; size: .; CDR3: CASSLRGAGTGELFF; DNA: TGTGCCAGCAGCCTGCGGGGGGCAGGGACCGGGGAGCTGTTTTTT
D: .; V: TRBV18; J: TRBJ2-7; size: once; CDR3: CASSPPGGIYEQYF; DNA: TGTGCCAGCTCACCCCCAGGGGGGATCTACGAGCAGTACTTC
D: .; V: TRBV15; J: TRBJ1-2; size: few; CDR3: CATVPPLQGYTF; DNA: TGTGCCACCGTCCCCCCCCTTCAGGGCTACACCTTC
D: TRBD2; V: TRBV5-1; J: TRBJ2-7; size: .; CDR3: CASSWGTGTSGVHYEQYF; DNA: TGCGCCAGCAGCTGGGGGACCGGGACTAGCGGGGTACACTACGAGCAGTACTTC
D: .; V: TRBV25-1; J: TRBJ2-7; size: few; CDR3: CASSDGQSSYEQYF; DNA: TGTGCCAGCAGTGATGGACAGAGCTCCTACGAGCAGTACTTC
D: TRBD1; V: TRBV5-1; J: TRBJ2-2; size: .; CDR3: CASSLVPGGTTGELFF; DNA: TGCGCCAGCAGCTTGGTACCAGGGGGCACCACCGGGGAGCTGTTTTTT
D: .; V: TRBV27; J: TRBJ1-1; size: .; CDR3: CASSLRENTEAFF; DNA: TGTGCCAGCAGTCTACGGGAGAACACTGAAGCTTTCTTT
D: TRBD1; V: TRBV19; J: TRBJ1-1; size: few; CDR3: CASRLQGLNTEAFF; DNA: TGTGCCAGTAGACTACAGGGGCTGAACACTGAAGCTTTCTTT
D: .; V: TRBV6-5; J: TRBJ2-1; size: .; CDR3: CASRGRLDNEQFF; DNA: TGTGCCAGCAGGGGAAGACTAGACAATGAGCAGTTCTTC
D: TRBD1; V: TRBV9; J: TRBJ1-2; size: once; CDR3: CASSTTTGSYGYTF; DNA: TGTGCCAGCAGCACCACGACAGGGAGCTATGGCTACACCTTC
D: TRBD1; V: TRBV5-1; J: TRBJ1-2; size: .; CDR3: CASSWGTAYGYTF; DNA: TGCGCCAGCAGCTGGGGGACAGCCTATGGCTACACCTTC